This entry is about one T cell receptor beta chain. Its antigen is not known. Amplification of the TCR beta CDR3 regions used RNA transcripts (as template). RT-PCR with HTBI primers came first, then second-round multiplex PCR. Each CDR3 protein is one row after TCRdb ran MiXCR on the multiplex PCR reads. The table has approximately 1.2 million distinct CDR3 sequences, about two fifths seen once; the top ten hold over 8.5%. The sample belongs to a study of Graves' ophthalmopathy and Graves' hyperthyroidism. CDR3 length equals 14 residues. The junction had 4 bases not matched to a gene; V was cut back by 0 bases and J by 5 bases. Germline values: CDR1 SGHRS, CDR2 YFSETQ. Overall study results and limits: Ophthalmopathy progression prediction by the model yielded a sensitivity of 55% to 71% and a specificity of approximately 77%.

This clonotype was sampled from an adult man with Graves' hyperthyroidism. Specimen: peripheral blood or thyroid tissue (not recorded which). The chain is built from TRBV5-1 and TRBJ2-5, with TRBD2 matching 7 bases. The CDR3 loop reads CASSLDPAGETQYF. The CDR3 nucleotides are TGCGCCAGCAGCTTGGATCCAGCGGGGGAGACCCAGTACTTC.